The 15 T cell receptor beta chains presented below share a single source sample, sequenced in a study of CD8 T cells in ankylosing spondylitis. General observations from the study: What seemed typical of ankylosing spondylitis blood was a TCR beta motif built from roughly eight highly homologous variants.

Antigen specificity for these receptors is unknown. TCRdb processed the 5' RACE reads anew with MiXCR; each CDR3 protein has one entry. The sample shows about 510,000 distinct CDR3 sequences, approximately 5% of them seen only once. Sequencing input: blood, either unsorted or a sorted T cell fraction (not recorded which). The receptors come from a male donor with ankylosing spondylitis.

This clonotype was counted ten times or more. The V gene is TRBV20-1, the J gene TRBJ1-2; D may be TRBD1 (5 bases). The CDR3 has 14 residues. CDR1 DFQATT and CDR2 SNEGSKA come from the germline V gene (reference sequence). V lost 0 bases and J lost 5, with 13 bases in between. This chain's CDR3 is CSARDSAGNYGYTF. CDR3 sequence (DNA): TGCAGTGCTAGAGATTCGGCAGGGAATTATGGCTACACCTTC.

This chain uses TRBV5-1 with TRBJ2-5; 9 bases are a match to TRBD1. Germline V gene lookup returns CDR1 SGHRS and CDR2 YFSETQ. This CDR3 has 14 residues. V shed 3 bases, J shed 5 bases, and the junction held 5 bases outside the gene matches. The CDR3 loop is CASSWGTGTETQYF. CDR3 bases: TGCGCCAGCAGCTGGGGGACAGGGACCGAGACCCAGTACTTC.

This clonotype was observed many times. The CDR3 is CASWAQYTGELFF. In DNA form, the CDR3 reads TGCGCCAGCTGGGCACAGTACACCGGGGAGCTGTTTTTT. V is TRBV5-1 and J is TRBJ2-2; no firm D call. Germline values: CDR1 SGHRS, CDR2 YFSETQ. Between the trimmed V and J ends, which lost 7 bases and 3 bases, there was a span of 10 bases. The CDR3 is made up of 13 amino acids.

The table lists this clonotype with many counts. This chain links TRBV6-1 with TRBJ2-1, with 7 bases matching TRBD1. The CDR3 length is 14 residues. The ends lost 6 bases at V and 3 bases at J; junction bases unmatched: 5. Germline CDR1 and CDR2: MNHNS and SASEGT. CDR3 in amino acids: CASSAGTDYNEQFF. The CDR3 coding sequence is TGTGCCAGCAGCGCCGGGACAGACTACAATGAGCAGTTCTTC.

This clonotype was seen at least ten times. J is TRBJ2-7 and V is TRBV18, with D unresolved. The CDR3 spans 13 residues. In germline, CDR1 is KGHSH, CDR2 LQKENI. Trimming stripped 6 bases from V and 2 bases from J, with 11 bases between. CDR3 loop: CASSLSQPYEQYF. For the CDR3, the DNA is TGTGCCAGCTCCCTATCCCAGCCCTACGAGCAGTACTTC.

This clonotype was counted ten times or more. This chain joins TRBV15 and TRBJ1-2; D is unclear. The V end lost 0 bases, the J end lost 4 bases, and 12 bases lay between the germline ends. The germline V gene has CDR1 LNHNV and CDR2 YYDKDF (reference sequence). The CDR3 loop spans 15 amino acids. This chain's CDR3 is CATSRDPSQAYGYTF. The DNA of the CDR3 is TGTGCCACCAGCAGAGACCCATCCCAAGCCTATGGCTACACCTTC.

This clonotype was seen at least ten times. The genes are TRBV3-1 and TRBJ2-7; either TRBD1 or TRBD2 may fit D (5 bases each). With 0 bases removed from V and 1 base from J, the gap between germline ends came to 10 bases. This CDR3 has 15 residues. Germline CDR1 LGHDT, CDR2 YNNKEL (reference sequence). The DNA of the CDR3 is TGTGCCAGCAGCCAAGAGGGACGGGGTTCCTACGAGCAGTACTTC. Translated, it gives CASSQEGRGSYEQYF.

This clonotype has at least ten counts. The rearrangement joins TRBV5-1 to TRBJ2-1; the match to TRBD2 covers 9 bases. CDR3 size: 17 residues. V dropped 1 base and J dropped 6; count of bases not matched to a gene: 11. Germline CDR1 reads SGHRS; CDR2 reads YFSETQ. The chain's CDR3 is CASSLLPGLARGNEQFF. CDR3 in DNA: TGCGCCAGCAGCTTGCTCCCGGGACTAGCTCGAGGCAATGAGCAGTTCTTC.

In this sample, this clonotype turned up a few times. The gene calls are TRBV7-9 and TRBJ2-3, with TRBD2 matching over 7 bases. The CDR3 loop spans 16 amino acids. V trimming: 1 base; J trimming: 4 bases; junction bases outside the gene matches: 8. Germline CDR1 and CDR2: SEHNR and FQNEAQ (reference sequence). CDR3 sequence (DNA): TGTGCCAGCAGCTTAGAGGGCGGGGGTCTCGCAGATACGCAGTATTTT. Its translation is CASSLEGGGLADTQYF.

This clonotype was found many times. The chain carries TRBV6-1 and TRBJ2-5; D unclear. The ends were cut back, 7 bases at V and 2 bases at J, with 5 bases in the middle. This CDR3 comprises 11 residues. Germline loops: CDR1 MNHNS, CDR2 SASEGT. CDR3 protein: CASTQQETQYF. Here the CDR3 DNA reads TGTGCCAGCACTCAACAAGAGACCCAGTACTTC.

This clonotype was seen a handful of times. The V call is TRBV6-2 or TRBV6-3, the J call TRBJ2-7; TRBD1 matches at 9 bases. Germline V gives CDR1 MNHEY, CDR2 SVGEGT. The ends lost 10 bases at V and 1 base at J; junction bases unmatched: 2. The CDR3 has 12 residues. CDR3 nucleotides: TGTGCCACCGGACAGGGGTCCTACGAGCAGTACTTC. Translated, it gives CATGQGSYEQYF.

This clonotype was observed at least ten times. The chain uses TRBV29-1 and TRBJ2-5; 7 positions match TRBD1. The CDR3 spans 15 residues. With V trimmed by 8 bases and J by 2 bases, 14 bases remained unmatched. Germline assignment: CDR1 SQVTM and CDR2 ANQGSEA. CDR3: CSHNRLGQPQETQYF. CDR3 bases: TGCAGCCATAATAGATTGGGACAGCCACAAGAGACCCAGTACTTC.

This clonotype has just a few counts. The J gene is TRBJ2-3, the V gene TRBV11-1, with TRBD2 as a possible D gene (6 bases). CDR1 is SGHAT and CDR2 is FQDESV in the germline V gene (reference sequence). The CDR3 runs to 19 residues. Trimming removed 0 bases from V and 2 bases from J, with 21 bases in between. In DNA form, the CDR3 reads TGTGCCAGCAGCTTAGCGTCGACTAGTAAGCCCTCCCCCACAGATACGCAGTATTTT. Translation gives CASSLASTSKPSPTDTQYF.

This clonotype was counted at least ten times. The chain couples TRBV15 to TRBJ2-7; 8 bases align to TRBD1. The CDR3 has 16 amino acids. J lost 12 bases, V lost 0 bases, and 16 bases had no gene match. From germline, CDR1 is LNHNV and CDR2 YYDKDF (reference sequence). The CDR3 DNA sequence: TGTGCCACCAGCAGAGATGGGAGGACAGGGAGTCAGTATGTGTACTTC. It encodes CATSRDGRTGSQYVYF.

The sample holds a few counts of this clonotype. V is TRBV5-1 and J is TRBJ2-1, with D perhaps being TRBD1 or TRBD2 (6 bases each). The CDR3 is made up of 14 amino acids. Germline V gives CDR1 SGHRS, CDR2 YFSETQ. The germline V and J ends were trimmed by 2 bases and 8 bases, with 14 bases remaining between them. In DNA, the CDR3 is TGCGCCAGCAGCTTTAGGGGGGAAGGTTATGAGCAGTTCTTC. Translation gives CASSFRGEGYEQFF.